This T cell receptor beta chain came from a study of T cell repertoires in cytomegalovirus infection (dated by TCRdb to about 2019). Regarding the research as a whole: Alongside well-studied HLA-B-restricted epitopes, the peptide stimulations were aimed at recently identified HLA-C-restricted CMV epitopes, whose presentation resists viral immunomodulation. Donor HLA type was relevant to the analysis, because carriage of CMV infection together with the matching HLA type was indicated by public TCR beta signatures. The full study reports these points: In the ex vivo response, HLA-C-restricted CMV-specific TCR beta clonotypes were dominant, and in two of eight donors the single most frequent clonotype came from this HLA-C-restricted group. Cumulative frequency of public TCR beta family members discriminated carriers of CMV infection plus the relevant HLA type in this cohort and an independent roughly 330-donor cohort.

Per the publication, the treatment or condition label means: in vitro stimulation with specific CMV peptide epitopes to enrich CMV-specific T cells. Sequenced using an Illumina HiSeq 1500. Starting from the raw public reads, TCRdb applied fastp trimming at Q25, assembled clones with MiXCR and retained in-frame beta chains. CDR3 protein duplicates are merged, each entry listing the most common genes and DNA. The sample records tens of thousands of distinct CDR3 sequences, over 50% of which are singletons. The ten biggest clones cover 90% of the sample. About this clonotype itself: It lacks a known antigen. No per-base quality is available; no much larger clone lies one base away.

Spanning cysteine to phenylalanine, the CDR3 consists of 14 amino acids. Only the CDR3 portion is preserved as DNA: 42 bases, with reading frame beginning at the first base. Per the germline V gene, MNHGY is the CDR1 and SAAAGT is the CDR2. V is pared back by 8 bases and J by 4 bases, with 15 bases lying between the germline termini. Sequencing used CD8+ T cells from cultured PBMCs, obtained from culture after CMV antigen stimulation. The sequence derives from a human donor in good health (CMV status not recorded). Some clones in this sample may be carry-over from other donors' samples. The sequence is built from TRBV6-8 and TRBJ1-5; the D gene is perhaps TRBD1, from 6 matching bases. The CDR3 region has the sequence CASLWGQGNQPQHF. The nucleotide sequence reads TGTGCCAGCCTCTGGGGGCAGGGGAATCAGCCCCAGCATTTT.